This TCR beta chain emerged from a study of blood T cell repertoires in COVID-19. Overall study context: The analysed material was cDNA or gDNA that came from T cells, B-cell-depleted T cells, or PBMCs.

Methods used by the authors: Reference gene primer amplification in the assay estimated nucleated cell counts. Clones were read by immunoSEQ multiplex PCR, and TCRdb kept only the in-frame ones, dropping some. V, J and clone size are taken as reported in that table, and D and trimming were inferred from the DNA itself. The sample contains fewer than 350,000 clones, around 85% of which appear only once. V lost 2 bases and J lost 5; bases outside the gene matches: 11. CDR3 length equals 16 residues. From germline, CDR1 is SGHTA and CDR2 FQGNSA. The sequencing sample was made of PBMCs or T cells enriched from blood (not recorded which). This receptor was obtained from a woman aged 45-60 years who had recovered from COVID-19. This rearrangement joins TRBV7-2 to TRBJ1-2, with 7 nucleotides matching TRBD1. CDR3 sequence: CASSLTGQLFGYGYTF. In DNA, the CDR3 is TGTGCCAGCAGCTTAACGGGACAGCTCTTTGGATATGGCTACACCTTC.